This T cell receptor beta chain was sequenced in a study of T cell repertoires in cytomegalovirus infection. About the research overall: CMV infection and matching HLA type were both indicated by public TCR beta signatures. The study's findings and limits: Ex vivo, HLA-C-restricted CMV-specific TCR beta clonotypes prevailed over the rest of the response. Carriers of CMV and the relevant HLA type were discriminated by public TCR beta frequency.

Of note for this clonotype: The antigen is unknown.

TCRdb called the reads again in MiXCR, with one record for every CDR3 protein. The repertoire includes more than 400,000 distinct CDR3 sequences, more than 25% of them detected once, and around 14% sits in the top ten. V was pared by 4 bases and J by 0 bases, with 6 bases of the junction left unmatched. This CDR3 is 17 amino acids long. CDR1 is LGHNA and CDR2 is YNFKEQ in the germline V gene. The receptor's source is a human donor in good health (CMV status not recorded). Some clones in this sample may be carry-over from other donors' samples. Sequences were obtained from PBMCs. The gene calls are TRBV4-2 and TRBJ2-1; the match to TRBD2 covers 10 bases. The CDR3 DNA reads as TGTGCCAGCAGCCGAGCCCTAGCGGGAGACTCCTACAATGAGCAGTTCTTC. It specifies CASSRALAGDSYNEQFF.